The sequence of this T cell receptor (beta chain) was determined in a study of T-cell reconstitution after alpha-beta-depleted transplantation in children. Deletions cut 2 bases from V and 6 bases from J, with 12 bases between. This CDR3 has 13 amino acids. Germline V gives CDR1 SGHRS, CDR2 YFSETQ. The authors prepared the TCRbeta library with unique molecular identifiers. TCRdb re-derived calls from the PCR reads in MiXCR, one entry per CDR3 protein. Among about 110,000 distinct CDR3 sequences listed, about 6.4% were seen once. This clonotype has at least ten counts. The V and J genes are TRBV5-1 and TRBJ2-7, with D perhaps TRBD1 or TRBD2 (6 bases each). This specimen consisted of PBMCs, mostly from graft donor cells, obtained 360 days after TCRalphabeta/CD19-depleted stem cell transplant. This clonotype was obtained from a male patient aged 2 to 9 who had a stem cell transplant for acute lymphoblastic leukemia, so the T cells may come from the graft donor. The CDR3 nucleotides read TGCGCCAGCAGCTTTTTGGGGGGCGGCGAGCAGTACTTC. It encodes CASSFLGGGEQYF.